Below are 10 T cell receptor beta chains sequenced from a single sample in a study of shared clonotypes between healthy human individuals. Generated by immunoSEQ multiplex PCR, the TCRdb table keeps only in-frame clones and is missing some. Of roughly 520,000 clones listed, roughly 95% are singletons. Sequenced sample: naive CD4+ T cells sorted from blood. Indicated subset: CD45RA+ positively selected. These receptors came from a woman under 40 in good health.

This sequence joins TRBV7-9 and TRBJ2-5; D is possibly TRBD2 (5 bases). CDR1 and CDR2 from the germline V gene are SEHNR and FQNEAQ (reference sequence). The CDR3 covers 14 residues. V dropped 5 bases and J dropped 1 base, with 11 bases sitting between them. The chain's CDR3 is CASSASGAQETQYF. CDR3 DNA: TGTGCCAGCAGCGCAAGCGGAGCCCAAGAGACCCAGTACTTC.

This rearrangement joins TRBV28 to TRBJ1-1; D call uncertain. CDR1 is MDHEN, CDR2 SYDVKM, per germline. V lost 4 bases, J lost 4 bases, and 4 bases lay in between. The CDR3 has 11 residues. CDR3 sequence: CASSSFTEAFF. CDR3 in DNA: TGTGCCAGCAGTTCATTCACTGAAGCTTTCTTT.

The sample holds one count of this clone. The rearrangement uses TRBV28 and TRBJ1-2; 7 positions agree with TRBD1. This CDR3 has 15 amino acids. V lost 11 bases and J lost 0; bases outside the gene matches: 12. The germline V gene has CDR1 MDHEN and CDR2 SYDVKM. CDR3 in amino acids: CASRGPGTANYGYTF. The CDR3, as DNA: TGTGCCTCCCGAGGTCCCGGGACAGCTAACTATGGCTACACCTTC.

This sequence joins TRBV7-2 and TRBJ1-1; no clear D gene. Germline-derived CDR1 and CDR2 are SGHTA and FQGNSA. With 3 bases removed from V and 3 bases from J, the gap between germline ends came to 8 bases. The CDR3 covers 13 residues. The chain's CDR3 is CASSFRSYTEAFF. CDR3 nucleotides: TGTGCCAGCAGCTTTAGAAGTTACACTGAAGCTTTCTTT.

The chain joins TRBV21-1 to TRBJ1-5. TRBV21-1 corresponds to a pseudogene. The CDR3 sequence is 16 residues long. The DNA for the CDR3 is TGTGCCAGCAGCAAATTACCACCTGAGAGCAATCAGCCCCAGCATTTT. It translates to CASSKLPPESNQPQHF.

The chain has TRBV4-2 and TRBJ2-1, with 10 bases aligning to TRBD2. V lost 0 bases and J lost 0; bases outside the gene matches: 8. CDR1 and CDR2 (germline): LGHNA, YNFKEQ. This CDR3 spans 19 amino acids. The CDR3 bases are TGTGCCAGCAGCCAAGATTTCGGAGCTAGCGGGAGCTCCTACAATGAGCAGTTCTTC. This encodes CASSQDFGASGSSYNEQFF.

The chain recombines TRBV28 with TRBJ1-6; possible D gene TRBD1, 5 bases. Germline lookup yields CDR1 MDHEN and CDR2 SYDVKM. The CDR3 length is 14 residues. V was trimmed by 6 bases and J by 14 bases, leaving 20 bases between them. The CDR3 region is CASSGWTPLVALHF. The DNA of the CDR3 is TGTGCCAGCAGCGGTTGGACACCACTGGTGGCCCTCCACTTT.

The V and J genes are TRBV16 and TRBJ2-1; D is undetermined. The CDR3 spans 13 residues. Germline V gene sequence: CDR1 KGHSY, CDR2 FQNENV. Trimming took off 4 bases at V and 9 bases at J, with 13 bases between the two ends. DNA for the CDR3: TGTGCCAGCAGCCTCATAAGTTATGGTGAGCAGTTCTTC. Residues: CASSLISYGEQFF.

J is TRBJ1-2 and V is TRBV2; the match to TRBD1 covers 7 bases. Germline V gene data show CDR1 as SNHLY and CDR2 as FYNNEI. The CDR3 consists of 13 residues. J was trimmed by 1 base and V by 8 bases; bases with no gene match: 4. CDR3 bases: TGTGCCAGCGACAGGGATTTTAACTATGGCTACACCTTC. It is translated as CASDRDFNYGYTF.

With respect to this clone: Other DNA variants within this sample encode the same CDR3. The chain is built from TRBV28 and TRBJ2-7, with 8 bases aligning to TRBD1. Germline CDR1 is MDHEN and CDR2 is SYDVKM. This CDR3 has 13 residues. V was clipped by 5 bases and J by 2 bases; unmatched bases: 2. CDR3 DNA sequence: TGTGCCAGCAGTAGACAGGGGACCTACGAGCAGTACTTC. This encodes CASSRQGTYEQYF.